The present T cell receptor (beta chain) was sequenced within a study of cytomegalovirus exposure and HLA in healthy donors. The wider study: Unique TCRs numbering roughly 85 million, obtained from HLA-typed donors, made up an early data release. Study conclusions and caveats: Despite most TCR sequences being rare, some public TCRs occurred in many donors. Presence/absence analyses assumed roughly uniform sequencing depth across donors. Most subjects had HLA-A and HLA-B alleles reportedly predicted accurately by TCR beta sequences.

Of note for this clone: Its target is unknown.

V lost 1 base to trimming and J lost 4 bases, with 12 bases between them. The CDR3 extends over 15 amino acids. CDR1 and CDR2 (germline): SGHRS, YFSETQ. With 60 Vbeta and 13 Jbeta primers, the PCR was carried out. Clones were sequenced by immunoSEQ multiplex PCR, and TCRdb holds only the in-frame ones, with some missing. Found here are 90,000 to 120,000 clones, 74% of them singletons; the top ten hold around 2.5%. The rearrangement links TRBV5-1 to TRBJ1-3, with TRBD1 as a possible D gene (6 bases). The receptor was isolated from a man in his fifties in good health and CMV-seropositive. The specimen sequenced was PBMCs. The CDR3 loop reads CASSLIQGGGNTIYF. The DNA for the CDR3 is TGCGCCAGCAGCTTGATACAGGGTGGAGGAAACACCATATATTTT.